This T cell receptor (beta chain) was observed in a study of blood T cell repertoires in COVID-19. This CDR3 is built from 14 residues. Germline V gene sequence: CDR1 KGHDR, CDR2 SFDVKD. The germline V and J ends were trimmed by 5 bases and 0 bases, with 9 bases remaining between them. Here immunoSEQ multiplex PCR was the method, and the copy in TCRdb shows in-frame clones only, minus some. The sample records 55,000 to 65,000 clones, around 87% being singletons. The chain links TRBV24-1 to TRBJ1-1; D is perhaps TRBD1 (6 bases). This clonotype was sampled from a man in his 60s with active or convalescent COVID-19. The sequenced material came from peripheral blood. CDR3 DNA sequence: TGTGCCACCAGTGGGGACACCATGAACACTGAAGCTTTCTTT. It codes for CATSGDTMNTEAFF.